The clone carrying this T cell receptor (beta chain) was seen more than once but under ten times. The data stem from a study of blood T cells in healthy people across ages. Sample-barcoded 5' priming and a J-beta primer mix drove a second PCR of about 7 to 12 cycles. TCRdb used MiXCR to reprocess the 5' RACE reads, holding one entry per CDR3 protein. The table shows about 1.7 million distinct CDR3 sequences, with 25% to 30% occurring only once. Samples each had at least 5.5 micrograms of total RNA extracted. Material for sequencing was blood. The TCR originated in a young woman in good health.

This CDR3 is CASRSLDRGDGYTF. The CDR3, as DNA: TGTGCCAGCAGGAGCCTTGACAGGGGGGACGGCTACACCTTC. The gene calls are TRBV27 and TRBJ1-2; 9 bases line up with TRBD1. Trimming cost V 6 bases and J 8 bases; bases outside gene matches: 10. The CDR3 is 14 residues long. Per the germline V gene, CDR1 is MNHEY and CDR2 is SMNVEV (reference sequence).